This T cell receptor (beta chain) was sequenced during a study of blood T cell repertoires in COVID-19. Across the study: Samples of COVID-19 (acute and convalescent) were obtained from the United States, Italy and Spain. Sources were T cells, B-cell-depleted T cells, or PBMCs; the material itself was cDNA or gDNA.

Between the trimmed V and J ends, which lost 0 bases and 7 bases, there was a span of 12 bases. Germline CDR1 and CDR2: MGHRA and YSYEKL. CDR3 length: 15 amino acids. In the authors' methods: Amplifying reference gene primers gave estimates of nucleated cell counts. Some clones are missing from TCRdb's copy, which holds only in-frame ones; the method was immunoSEQ multiplex PCR. V, J and clone size reflect that table, while D and trimming were determined from the DNA. The sample holds tens of thousands of clones, over 75% seen once. This sequence was found in a human donor in a cohort sampled during active COVID-19. The chain recombines TRBV4-1 with TRBJ1-4, with unresolved D. The sequenced sample was peripheral blood. The CDR3 DNA is TGCGCCAGCAGCCAAGATCGGACTGTGGGTGAAAAACTGTTTTTT. It is translated as CASSQDRTVGEKLFF.